The rows below give T cell receptor beta chains drawn from one sample of a study of CD8 T cells in ankylosing spondylitis. TCRdb re-analysed the 5' RACE reads in MiXCR, keeping a single row per CDR3 protein. This sample has tens of thousands of distinct CDR3 sequences; under 5.5% occur once, and the top ten carry around 2%. The sample was blood, either unsorted or a sorted T cell fraction (not recorded which). These receptors were taken from a male donor with ankylosing spondylitis or in good health (not recorded which). Both conserved end residues are part of each CDR3. Size tells how often a clone was seen (once, few, many) or the class of an expanded clone, and some rows leave it out.

v_call: TRBV10-3; clone_size: many; cdr3_aa: CAISEWRMVEEQYF
v_call: TRBV5-4; clone_size: medium-sized; cdr3_aa: CASSPDTGELFF
v_call: TRBV10-3; clone_size: many; cdr3_aa: CAISEPAGRGDEQFF
v_call: TRBV12-3/TRBV12-4; clone_size: many; cdr3_aa: CASSLTFGLAQETQYF
v_call: TRBV28; clone_size: many; cdr3_aa: CASSSPRTSEYNEQFF
v_call: TRBV20-1; clone_size: many; cdr3_aa: CSATGTGKNTEAFF
v_call: TRBV5-1; clone_size: many; cdr3_aa: CASSLVQGANGELFF
v_call: TRBV12-3/TRBV12-4; clone_size: many; cdr3_aa: CASSLESGANVLTF
v_call: TRBV9; clone_size: many; cdr3_aa: CASSVASQTEAFF
v_call: TRBV12-3/TRBV12-4; clone_size: many; cdr3_aa: CASSSRDRSRTEAFF
v_call: TRBV13; clone_size: few; cdr3_aa: CASSLRLTSTDTQYF
v_call: TRBV20-1; clone_size: -; cdr3_aa: CSANILAGGPRSTEQFF
v_call: TRBV7-6; clone_size: -; cdr3_aa: CASSLTGQGGTIWNEQFF
v_call: TRBV4-2; clone_size: many; cdr3_aa: CASSPTSSDTQYF
v_call: TRBV20-1; clone_size: many; cdr3_aa: CSARDGNRETQYF
v_call: TRBV20-1; clone_size: many; cdr3_aa: CSAMALGPYEQYF
v_call: TRBV5-5; clone_size: many; cdr3_aa: CASSLQRVTEAFF
v_call: TRBV30; clone_size: many; cdr3_aa: CAWRIQANTEAFF
v_call: TRBV5-1; clone_size: many; cdr3_aa: CASSSGLAGGTDTQYF
v_call: TRBV5-1; clone_size: many; cdr3_aa: CASRLAGGDTQYF
v_call: TRBV6-1; clone_size: -; cdr3_aa: CASRAGTGGSDTQYF
v_call: TRBV7-6; clone_size: many; cdr3_aa: CASSFGQQNSPLHF
v_call: TRBV21-1; clone_size: many; cdr3_aa: CASSYEPGLACYEQYF
v_call: TRBV11-3; clone_size: many; cdr3_aa: CASSGRDRGGRNEQFF
v_call: TRBV11-2; clone_size: many; cdr3_aa: CASASGQKLFF
v_call: TRBV20-1; clone_size: few; cdr3_aa: CSALRMPSSPLHF
v_call: TRBV12-3/TRBV12-4; clone_size: many; cdr3_aa: CASSLVGSPLHF
v_call: TRBV7-9; clone_size: many; cdr3_aa: CASSPYTANTGELFF
v_call: TRBV9; clone_size: many; cdr3_aa: CASSPGDINAPYGYTF
v_call: TRBV20-1; clone_size: many; cdr3_aa: CSAPGSGSYEQYF
v_call: TRBV3-1; clone_size: many; cdr3_aa: CASSQESLEYF
v_call: TRBV5-1; clone_size: many; cdr3_aa: CASSLGQDYTEAFF
v_call: TRBV12-5; clone_size: many; cdr3_aa: CASGLIPSWISNQPQHF
v_call: TRBV10-3; clone_size: many; cdr3_aa: CAISQRAARTYEQYF
v_call: TRBV3-1; clone_size: many; cdr3_aa: CASSQDASSWDEQYF
v_call: TRBV6-5; clone_size: many; cdr3_aa: CASSSESGRTQYF
v_call: TRBV13; clone_size: many; cdr3_aa: CASRPYRGVNGYTF
v_call: TRBV4-1; clone_size: -; cdr3_aa: CASSQDEKATANYGCTF
v_call: TRBV5-1; clone_size: many; cdr3_aa: CASSPEGTTPGRNTIYF
v_call: TRBV2; clone_size: many; cdr3_aa: CASSVVPENTGELFF
v_call: TRBV20-1; clone_size: many; cdr3_aa: CSAEDATSYNEQFF
v_call: TRBV12-3/TRBV12-4; clone_size: many; cdr3_aa: CASRSNLVGQPQHF
v_call: TRBV10-3; clone_size: many; cdr3_aa: CAIRDRASQPQHF
v_call: TRBV12-3/TRBV12-4; clone_size: many; cdr3_aa: CASTSGMGFEQYF
v_call: TRBV27; clone_size: medium-sized; cdr3_aa: CASSLDREANYGYTF